This TCR beta chain derives from a study of blood T cell repertoires in COVID-19. Looking at the study overall: From the United States, Italy and Spain came samples of acute and convalescent COVID-19.

CDR1 MNHEY and CDR2 SVGAGI come from the germline V gene. Trimming took 5 bases from V and 7 from J, leaving 14 bases between them. The CDR3 sequence is 13 residues long. Original processing notes: Nucleated cell counts were estimated from reference gene primer amplification. Using immunoSEQ multiplex PCR, the repertoire was profiled, and TCRdb retains in-frame clones only, with some absent. That table is the source of V, J and clone size, and D and trimming were worked out from the DNA. The sample carries over 40,000 clones, 90% recorded once. The source material was peripheral blood. This chain links TRBV6-5 with TRBJ1-2; no definite D call. The TCR was taken from a man in his sixties or seventies with acute or convalescent COVID-19. Written as DNA, the CDR3 is TGTGCCAGCAGTCAGGAGGGCCTCTTTGGCTACACCTTC. This encodes CASSQEGLFGYTF.